This T cell receptor beta chain was found in a study of T-cell memory formation after mild COVID-19. In its sample, this clonotype was seen a few times. TCRdb reprocessed the 5' RACE reads with MiXCR, giving one entry per CDR3 protein. The top ten clones hold under 15% of a sample with about 400,000 distinct CDR3 sequences, around 22% of them seen once. Sequenced sample: PBMCs or a T cell subset sorted from them (not recorded which). The sequence came from an adult woman who had mild COVID-19 (a few samples of this study predate the infection). Cell type and time point are not known.

The CDR3 region is CASSNYVYEQYF. The CDR3 region has the DNA TGTGCCAGCAGCAACTATGTATACGAGCAGTACTTC. The chain joins TRBV7-9 to TRBJ2-7; D is unclear. CDR1 and CDR2 from the germline V gene are SEHNR and FQNEAQ (reference sequence). This CDR3 is built from 12 residues. V gave up 5 bases and J gave up 4 bases, with 9 bases separating them.